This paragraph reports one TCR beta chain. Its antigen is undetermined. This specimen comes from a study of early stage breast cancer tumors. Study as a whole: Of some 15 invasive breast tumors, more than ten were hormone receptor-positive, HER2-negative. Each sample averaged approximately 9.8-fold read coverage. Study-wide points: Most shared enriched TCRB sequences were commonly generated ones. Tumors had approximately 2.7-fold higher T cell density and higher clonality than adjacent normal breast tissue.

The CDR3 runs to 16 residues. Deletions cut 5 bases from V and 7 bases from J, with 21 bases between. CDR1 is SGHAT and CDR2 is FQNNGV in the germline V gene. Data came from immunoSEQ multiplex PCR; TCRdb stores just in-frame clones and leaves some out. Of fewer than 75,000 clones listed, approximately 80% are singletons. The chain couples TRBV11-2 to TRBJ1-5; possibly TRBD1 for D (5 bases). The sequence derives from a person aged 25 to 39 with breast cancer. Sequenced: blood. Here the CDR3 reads CASSPGGGATGQPQHF. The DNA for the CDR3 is TGTGCCAGCAGCCCCGGAGGTGGGGCCACGGGGCAGCCCCAGCATTTT.